The rows below give T cell receptor beta chains drawn from one sample of a study of regulatory T cells in long-lasting Graves disease. TCRdb processed the multiplex PCR reads anew with MiXCR; each CDR3 protein has one entry. The sample has around 500,000 distinct CDR3 sequences; 15% to 20% are singletons. Separately, the same data were catalogued under a study of T cells in Graves' hyperthyroidism and ophthalmopathy.

This material consisted of peripheral blood mononuclear cells (PBMCs), taken at new diagnosis, from a patient treated with antithyroid drugs. These receptors all stem from a woman in her forties or fifties with Graves disease. Both conserved end residues are part of each CDR3. A D gene is named only where the DNA matches it firmly. Size is omitted from some rows. Given values are once, few, many or a class for expanded clones.

DNA	CDR3	size	J	V	D	length
TGTGCCAGCAGCTTAGCTGGGACAGGGACTGAAAAACTGTTTTTT	CASSLAGTGTEKLFF	few	TRBJ1-4	TRBV7-2	TRBD1	15
TGCGCCAGCAGCTTGGATGGGACGGGTTCACCCCTCCACTTT	CASSLDGTGSPLHF	many	TRBJ1-6	TRBV5-1	.	14
TGTGCCAGCAGTGGGACCTACCGATACGAGCAGTACTTC	CASSGTYRYEQYF	many	TRBJ2-7	TRBV6-2/TRBV6-3	.	13
TGTGCCAGCTCTCAGTCAGGGCCGAATAGCAATCAGCCCCAGCATTTT	CASSQSGPNSNQPQHF	few	TRBJ1-5	TRBV18	.	16
TGCAGCGTTCTCCCGGCAGGGCGAAATGAGCAGTTCTTC	CSVLPAGRNEQFF	once	TRBJ2-1	TRBV29-1	.	13
TGTGCCAGCAGCAAAGGACAGGGGATCCACGAGCAGTACTTC	CASSKGQGIHEQYF	many	TRBJ2-7	TRBV7-9	TRBD1	14
TGCGCCAGCAGCCTCTCCCCTACCGAGAACACTGAAGCTTTCTTT	CASSLSPTENTEAFF	once	TRBJ1-1	TRBV4-1	.	15
TGCGCCAGCAGCAGAATCGGGGGGGCCAATGAGCAGTTCTTC	CASSRIGGANEQFF	few	TRBJ2-1	TRBV5-1	TRBD2	14
TGTGCCAGCAGCTTAGTTGAGGATGTGCAGTATTTT	CASSLVEDVQYF	many	TRBJ2-3	TRBV7-9	.	12
TGTGCCAGCACTAGGACAGTAGGCCAGAACACTGAAGCTTTCTTT	CASTRTVGQNTEAFF	many	TRBJ1-1	TRBV9	.	15
TGTGCCAGCTCACCGGACTGGCTACGATGGCAGTACTTC	CASSPDWLRWQYF	many	TRBJ2-7	TRBV18	.	13
TGCAGTGCTAGTGATCCAGACGAGCAGTACTTC	CSASDPDEQYF	few	TRBJ2-7	TRBV20-1	.	11
TGCGCCAGCAGCCAAGAGGTGGGACTATTGGGTTCACCCCTCCACTTT	CASSQEVGLLGSPLHF	.	TRBJ1-6	TRBV4-1	.	16
TGTGCCAGCGCTACCGGACAGGGGGCGAGGTATGCTTTCTTT	CASATGQGARYAFF	.	TRBJ1-1	TRBV12-3/TRBV12-4	TRBD1	14
TGTGCCAGCAGCCAATCGGGACGTTCCTACAATGAGCAGTTCTTC	CASSQSGRSYNEQFF	many	TRBJ2-1	TRBV3-1	.	15
TGCAGTGCTAGTTCCCGCTACTCCTACAATGAGCAGTTCTTC	CSASSRYSYNEQFF	many	TRBJ2-1	TRBV20-1	.	14
TGTGCCAGCAGCCCCCGACAGGGCTCGGGCACTGAAGCTTTCTTT	CASSPRQGSGTEAFF	few	TRBJ1-1	TRBV5-6	TRBD1	15
TGTGCCACCAGCAGCGAGGGGATGAACACTGAAGCTTTCTTT	CATSSEGMNTEAFF	.	TRBJ1-1	TRBV15	.	14
TGTGCCAGCAGGGGCGGACACTCACAATTGAACACTGAAGCTTTCTTT	CASRGGHSQLNTEAFF	.	TRBJ1-1	TRBV12-3/TRBV12-4	.	16
TGTGCCAGCAGCTTACTCTCTTTACTAGCGGGGGTCAATGAGCAGTTCTTC	CASSLLSLLAGVNEQFF	.	TRBJ2-1	TRBV11-3	TRBD2	17
TGTGCCAGCAGTTACAGGCAGGTCTACGAGCAGTACTTC	CASSYRQVYEQYF	many	TRBJ2-7	TRBV6-2/TRBV6-3	.	13
TGTGCCAGCAGTGAAGGTCGGGGGGTGGGTCAAGGTACGCAGTATTTT	CASSEGRGVGQGTQYF	.	TRBJ2-3	TRBV2	TRBD2	16
TGCAGTGCTAGAGTCGGCGGGGGGGCCTCTTACGAGCAGTACTTC	CSARVGGGASYEQYF	many	TRBJ2-7	TRBV20-1	TRBD2	15
TGTGCCAGCAGCTTGGTAGGGGGGGGCACTGAAGCTTTCTTT	CASSLVGGGTEAFF	.	TRBJ1-1	TRBV7-2	.	14
TGTGCCAGCAGTGAAGCGCGGACCACCGGGGAGCTGTTTTTT	CASSEARTTGELFF	many	TRBJ2-2	TRBV2	.	14
TGTGCCAGCAGTCCGACAGGGGGCCGGAACACTGAAGCTTTCTTT	CASSPTGGRNTEAFF	few	TRBJ1-1	TRBV6-1	TRBD1	15
TGTGCCAGCAGTGAAGGACAGGGGGACCCCTACGAGCAGTACTTC	CASSEGQGDPYEQYF	many	TRBJ2-7	TRBV2	TRBD1	15
TGTGCCAGCAGTCTCCGGGACAGGGCCAGCCCCATATATTTT	CASSLRDRASPIYF	.	TRBJ1-3	TRBV12-3/TRBV12-4	TRBD1	14
TGCAGCGTTGAATCTAGCGTACACACAGATACGCAGTATTTT	CSVESSVHTDTQYF	.	TRBJ2-3	TRBV29-1	.	14
TGCGCCAGCAGCTCGGCGGGGAGTTATGGCTACACCTTC	CASSSAGSYGYTF	few	TRBJ1-2	TRBV5-1	.	13
TGCGCCAGCAGCTTCGGGACGCAGTCACCCCTCCACTTT	CASSFGTQSPLHF	few	TRBJ1-6	TRBV5-1	.	13
TGTGCCAGTAAGGAGACAGGGATACACCAGCCCCAGCATTTT	CASKETGIHQPQHF	.	TRBJ1-5	TRBV19	TRBD1	14
TGTGCCAGCAGTACCAGCACCGGAGACTATGGCTACACCTTC	CASSTSTGDYGYTF	few	TRBJ1-2	TRBV28	.	14
TGTGCCTGGGATCAGGGAGCAGATACGCGGTATTTT	CAWDQGADTRYF	.	TRBJ2-3	TRBV30	.	12
TGTGCCAGCAGCACCGGGGCAGGGCCTTACGAGCAGTACTTC	CASSTGAGPYEQYF	.	TRBJ2-7	TRBV3-1	.	14
TGTGCCAGCACGGACAGGGAGGAAACCTACGAGCAGTACTTC	CASTDREETYEQYF	few	TRBJ2-7	TRBV28	TRBD1	14
TGTGCCAGCAGCTTAATGGGACTAGCGGGACAAGAGACCCAGTACTTC	CASSLMGLAGQETQYF	.	TRBJ2-5	TRBV7-9	TRBD2	16